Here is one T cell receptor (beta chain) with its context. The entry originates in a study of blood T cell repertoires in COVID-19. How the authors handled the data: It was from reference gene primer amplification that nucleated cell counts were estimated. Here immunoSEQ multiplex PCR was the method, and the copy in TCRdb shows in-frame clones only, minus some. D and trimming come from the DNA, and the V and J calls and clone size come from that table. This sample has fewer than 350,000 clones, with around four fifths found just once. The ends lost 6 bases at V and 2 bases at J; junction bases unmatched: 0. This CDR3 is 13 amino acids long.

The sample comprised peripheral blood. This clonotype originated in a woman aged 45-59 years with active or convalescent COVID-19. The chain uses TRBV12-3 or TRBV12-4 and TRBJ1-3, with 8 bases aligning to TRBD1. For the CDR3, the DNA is TGTGCCAGCAGACAGGGGGCTGGAAACACCATATATTTT. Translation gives CASRQGAGNTIYF.